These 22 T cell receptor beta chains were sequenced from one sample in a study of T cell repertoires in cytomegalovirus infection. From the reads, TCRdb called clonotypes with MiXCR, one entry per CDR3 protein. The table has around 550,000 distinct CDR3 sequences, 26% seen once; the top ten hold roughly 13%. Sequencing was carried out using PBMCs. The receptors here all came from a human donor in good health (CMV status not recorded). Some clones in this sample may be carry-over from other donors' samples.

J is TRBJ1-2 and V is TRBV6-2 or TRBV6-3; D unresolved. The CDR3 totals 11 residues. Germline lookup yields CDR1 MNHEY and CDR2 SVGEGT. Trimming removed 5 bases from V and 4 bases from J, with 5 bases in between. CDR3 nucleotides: TGTGCCAGCAGTCAATCCTATGGCTACACCTTC. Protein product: CASSQSYGYTF.

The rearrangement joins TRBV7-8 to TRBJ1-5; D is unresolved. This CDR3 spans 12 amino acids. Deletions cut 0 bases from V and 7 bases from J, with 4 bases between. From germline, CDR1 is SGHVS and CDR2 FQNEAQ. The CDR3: CASSLADQPQHF. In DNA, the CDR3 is TGTGCCAGCAGCTTAGCAGACCAGCCCCAGCATTTT.

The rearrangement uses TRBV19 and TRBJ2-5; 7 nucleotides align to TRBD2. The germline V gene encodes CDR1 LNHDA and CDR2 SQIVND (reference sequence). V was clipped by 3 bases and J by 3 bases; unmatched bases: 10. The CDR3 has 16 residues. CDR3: CASSIGGLTSKETQYF. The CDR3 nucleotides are TGTGCCAGTAGTATTGGAGGTCTGACTAGCAAAGAGACCCAGTACTTC. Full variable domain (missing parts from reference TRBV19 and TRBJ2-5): DGGITQSPKYLFRKEGQNVTLSCEQNLNHDAMYWYRQDPGQGLRLIYYSQIVNDFQKGDIAEGYSVSREKKESFPLTVTSAQKNPTAFYLCASSIGGLTSKETQYFGPGTRLLVL.

The CDR3 sequence: CASSKQGREQETQYF. CDR3 sequence (DNA): TGTGCCAGCAGTAAACAGGGGCGGGAGCAAGAGACCCAGTACTTC. The J gene is TRBJ2-5, the V gene TRBV12-3 or TRBV12-4; D is tentatively TRBD1 or TRBD2 (7 bases each). The CDR3 has 15 residues. Trimming cost V 5 bases and J 2 bases, with 15 bases left between them.

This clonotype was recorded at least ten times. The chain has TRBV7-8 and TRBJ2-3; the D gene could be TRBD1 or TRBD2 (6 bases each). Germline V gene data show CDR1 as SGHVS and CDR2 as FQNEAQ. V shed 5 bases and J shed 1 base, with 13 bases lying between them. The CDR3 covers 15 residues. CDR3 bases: TGTGCCAGCAGCAAGAGGGGGGAACGCACAGATACGCAGTATTTT. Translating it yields CASSKRGERTDTQYF.

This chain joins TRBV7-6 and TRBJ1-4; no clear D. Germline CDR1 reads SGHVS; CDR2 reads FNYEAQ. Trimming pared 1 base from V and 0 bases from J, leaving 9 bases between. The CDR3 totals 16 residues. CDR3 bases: TGTGCCAGCAGCTTAGTTCACGGTTCAACTAATGAAAAACTGTTTTTT. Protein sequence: CASSLVHGSTNEKLFF. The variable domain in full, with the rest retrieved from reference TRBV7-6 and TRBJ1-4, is GAGVSQSPRYKVTKRGQDVALRCDPISGHVSLYWYRQALGQGPEFLTYFNYEAQQDKSGLPNDRFSAERPEGSISTLTIQRTEQRDSAMYRCASSLVHGSTNEKLFFGSGTQLSVL.

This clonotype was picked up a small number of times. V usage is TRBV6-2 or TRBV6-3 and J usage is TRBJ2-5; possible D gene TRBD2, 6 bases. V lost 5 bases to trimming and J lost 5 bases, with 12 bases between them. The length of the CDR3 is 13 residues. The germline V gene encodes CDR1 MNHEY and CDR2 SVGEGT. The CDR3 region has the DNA TGTGCCAGCAGTGGCGGGGTCCGTGAGACCCAGTACTTC. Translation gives CASSGGVRETQYF.

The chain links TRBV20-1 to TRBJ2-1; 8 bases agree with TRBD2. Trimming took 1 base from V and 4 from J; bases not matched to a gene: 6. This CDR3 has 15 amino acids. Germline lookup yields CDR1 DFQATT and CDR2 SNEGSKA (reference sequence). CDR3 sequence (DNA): TGCAGTGCTAGAGGGGGGGCGGGAGGTTACAATGAGCAGTTCTTC. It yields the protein CSARGGAGGYNEQFF.

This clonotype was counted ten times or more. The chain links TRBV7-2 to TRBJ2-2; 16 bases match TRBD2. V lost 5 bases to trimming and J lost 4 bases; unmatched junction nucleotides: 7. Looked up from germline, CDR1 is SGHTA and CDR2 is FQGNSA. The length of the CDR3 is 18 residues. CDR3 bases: TGTGCCAGCAGCCTGGGACTAGCGGGAGGGCGGCGCACCGGGGAGCTGTTTTTT. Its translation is CASSLGLAGGRRTGELFF.

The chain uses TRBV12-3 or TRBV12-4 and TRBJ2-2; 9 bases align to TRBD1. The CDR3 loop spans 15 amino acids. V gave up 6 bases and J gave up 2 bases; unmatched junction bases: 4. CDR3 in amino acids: CASRDRGPNTGELFF. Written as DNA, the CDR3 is TGTGCCAGCAGGGACAGGGGACCCAACACCGGGGAGCTGTTTTTT.

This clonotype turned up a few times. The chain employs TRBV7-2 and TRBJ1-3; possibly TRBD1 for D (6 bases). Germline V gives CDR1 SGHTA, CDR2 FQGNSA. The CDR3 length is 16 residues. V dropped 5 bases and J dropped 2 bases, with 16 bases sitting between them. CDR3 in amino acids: CASSPQGTTAGNTIYF. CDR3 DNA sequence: TGTGCCAGCAGCCCCCAGGGGACCACGGCTGGAAACACCATATATTTT.

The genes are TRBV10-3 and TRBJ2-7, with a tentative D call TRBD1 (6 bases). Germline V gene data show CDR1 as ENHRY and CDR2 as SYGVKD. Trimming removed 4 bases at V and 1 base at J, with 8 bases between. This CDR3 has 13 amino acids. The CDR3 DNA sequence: TGTGCCATCAGTGCCGGACAGTCCTACGAGCAGTACTTC. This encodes CAISAGQSYEQYF.

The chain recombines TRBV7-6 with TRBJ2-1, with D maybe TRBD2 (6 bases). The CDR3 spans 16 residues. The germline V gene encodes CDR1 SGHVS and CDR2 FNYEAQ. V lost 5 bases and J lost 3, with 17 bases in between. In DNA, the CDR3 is TGTGCCAGCAGCCTAGGACTATCCGGATTCTACAATGAGCAGTTCTTC. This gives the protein CASSLGLSGFYNEQFF.

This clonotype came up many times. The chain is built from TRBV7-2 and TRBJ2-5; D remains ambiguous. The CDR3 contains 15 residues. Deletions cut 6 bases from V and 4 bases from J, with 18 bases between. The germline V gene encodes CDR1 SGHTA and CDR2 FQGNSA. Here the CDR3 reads CASRRSSTPTETQYF. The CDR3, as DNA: TGTGCCAGCAGACGTTCCTCCACCCCCACAGAGACCCAGTACTTC.

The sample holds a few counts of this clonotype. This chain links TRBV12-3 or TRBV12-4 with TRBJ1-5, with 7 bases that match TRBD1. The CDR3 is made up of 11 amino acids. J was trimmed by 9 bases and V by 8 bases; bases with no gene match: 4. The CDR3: CASHSGGPQHF. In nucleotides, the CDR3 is TGTGCCAGCCATTCAGGGGGGCCCCAGCATTTT.

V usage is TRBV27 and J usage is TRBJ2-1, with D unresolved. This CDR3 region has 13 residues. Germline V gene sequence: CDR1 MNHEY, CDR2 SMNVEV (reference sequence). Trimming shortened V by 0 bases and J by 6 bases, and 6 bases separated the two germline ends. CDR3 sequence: CASSLSKANEQFF. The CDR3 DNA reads TGTGCCAGCAGTTTATCGAAAGCCAATGAGCAGTTCTTC.

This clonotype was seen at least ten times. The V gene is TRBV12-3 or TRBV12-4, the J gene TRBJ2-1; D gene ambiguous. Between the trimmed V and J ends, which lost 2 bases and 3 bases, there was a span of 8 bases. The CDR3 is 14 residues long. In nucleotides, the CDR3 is TGTGCCAGCAGTTTACTAGGATTCTACAATGAGCAGTTCTTC. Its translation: CASSLLGFYNEQFF.

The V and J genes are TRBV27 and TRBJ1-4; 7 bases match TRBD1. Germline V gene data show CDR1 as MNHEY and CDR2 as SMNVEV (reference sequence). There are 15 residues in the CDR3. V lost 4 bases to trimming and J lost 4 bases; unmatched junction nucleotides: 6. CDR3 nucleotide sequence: TGTGCCAGCAGTTCAATGACAGGGCGTAATGAAAAACTGTTTTTT. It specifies CASSSMTGRNEKLFF.

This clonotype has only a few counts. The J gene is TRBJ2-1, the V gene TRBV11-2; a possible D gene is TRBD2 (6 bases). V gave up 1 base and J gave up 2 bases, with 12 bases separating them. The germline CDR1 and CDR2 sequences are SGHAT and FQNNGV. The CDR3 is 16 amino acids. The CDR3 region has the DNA TGTGCCAGCAGCTTAGGGGACTTTCCGGCCTACAATGAGCAGTTCTTC. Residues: CASSLGDFPAYNEQFF.

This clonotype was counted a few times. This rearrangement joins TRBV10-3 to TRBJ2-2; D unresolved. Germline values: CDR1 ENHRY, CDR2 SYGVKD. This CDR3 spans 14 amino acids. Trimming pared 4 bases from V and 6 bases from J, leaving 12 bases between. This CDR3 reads CAISVERAAGELFF. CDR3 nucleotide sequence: TGTGCCATCAGTGTGGAAAGGGCCGCCGGGGAGCTGTTTTTT.

CDR3 nucleotides: TGTGCCACCAGTACCAGGGGAGCTAACTATGGCTACACCTTC. It codes for CATSTRGANYGYTF. The J gene is TRBJ1-2, the V gene TRBV15; TRBD1 is a possible D gene (6 bases). V lost 6 bases to trimming and J lost 0 bases, with 11 bases between them. CDR1 and CDR2 (germline): LNHNV, YYDKDF (reference sequence). The CDR3 loop spans 14 amino acids.

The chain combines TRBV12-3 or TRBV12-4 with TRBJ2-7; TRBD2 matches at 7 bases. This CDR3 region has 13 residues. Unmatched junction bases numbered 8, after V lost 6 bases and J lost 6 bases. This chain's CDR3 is CASSPRGGSEQYV. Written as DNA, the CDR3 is TGTGCCAGCAGCCCTCGGGGAGGGTCCGAGCAGTACGTC.